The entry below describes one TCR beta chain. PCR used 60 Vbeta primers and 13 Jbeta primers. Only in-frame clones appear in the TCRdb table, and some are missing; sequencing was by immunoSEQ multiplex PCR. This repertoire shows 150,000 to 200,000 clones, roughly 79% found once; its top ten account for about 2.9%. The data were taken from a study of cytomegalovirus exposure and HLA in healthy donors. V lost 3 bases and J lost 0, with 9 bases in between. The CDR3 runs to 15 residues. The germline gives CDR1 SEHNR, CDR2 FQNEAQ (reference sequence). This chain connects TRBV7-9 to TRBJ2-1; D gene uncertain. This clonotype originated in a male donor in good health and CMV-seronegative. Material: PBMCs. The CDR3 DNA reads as TGTGCCAGCAGCTTGAGCGAGAGCTCCTACAATGAGCAGTTCTTC. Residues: CASSLSESSYNEQFF.